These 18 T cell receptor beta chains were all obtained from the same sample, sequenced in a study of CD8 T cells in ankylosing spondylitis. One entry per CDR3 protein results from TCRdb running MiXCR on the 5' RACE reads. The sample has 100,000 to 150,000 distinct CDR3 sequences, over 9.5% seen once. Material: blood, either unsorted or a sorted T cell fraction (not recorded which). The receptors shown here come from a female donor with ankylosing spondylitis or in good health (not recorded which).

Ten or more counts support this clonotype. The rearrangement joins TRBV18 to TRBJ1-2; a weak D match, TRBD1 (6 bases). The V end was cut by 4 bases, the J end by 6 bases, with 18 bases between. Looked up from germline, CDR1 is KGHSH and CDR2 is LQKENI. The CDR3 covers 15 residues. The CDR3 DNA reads TGTGCCAGCTCACTGGGACAATCGATCCCTCATGGCTACACCTTC. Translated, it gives CASSLGQSIPHGYTF. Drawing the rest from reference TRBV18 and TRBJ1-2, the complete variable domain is NAGVMQNPRHLVRRRGQEARLRCSPMKGHSHVYWYRQLPEEGLKFMVYLQKENIIDESGMPKERFSAEFPKEGPSILRIQQVVRGDSAAYFCASSLGQSIPHGYTFGSGTRLTVV.

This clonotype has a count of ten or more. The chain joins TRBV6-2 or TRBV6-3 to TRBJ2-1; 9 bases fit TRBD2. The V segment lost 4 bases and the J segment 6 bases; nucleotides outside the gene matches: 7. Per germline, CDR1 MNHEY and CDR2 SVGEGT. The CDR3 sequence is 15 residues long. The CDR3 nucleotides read TGTGCCAGCAGTTCCCCCTTACTAGCGGGCAATGAGCAGTTCTTC. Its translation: CASSSPLLAGNEQFF.

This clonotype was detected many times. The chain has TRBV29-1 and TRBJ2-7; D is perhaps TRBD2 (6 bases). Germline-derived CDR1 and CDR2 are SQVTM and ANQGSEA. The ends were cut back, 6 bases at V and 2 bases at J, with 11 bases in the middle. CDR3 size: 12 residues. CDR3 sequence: CSVRDSPYEQYF. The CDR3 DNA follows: TGCAGCGTCCGGGACTCCCCCTACGAGCAGTACTTC.

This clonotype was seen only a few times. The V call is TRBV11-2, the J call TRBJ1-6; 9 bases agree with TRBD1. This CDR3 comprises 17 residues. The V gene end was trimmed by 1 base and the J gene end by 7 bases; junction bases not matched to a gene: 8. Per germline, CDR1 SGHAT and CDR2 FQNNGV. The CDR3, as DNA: TGTGCCAGCAGCTTAGGCCCGGGACAGGGAGGCAATTCACCCCTCCACTTT. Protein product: CASSLGPGQGGNSPLHF. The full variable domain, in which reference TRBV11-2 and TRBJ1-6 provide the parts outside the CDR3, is EAGVAQSPRYKIIEKRQSVAFWCNPISGHATLYWYQQILGQGPKLLIQFQNNGVVDDSQLPKDRFSAERLKGVDSTLKIQPAKLEDSAVYLCASSLGPGQGGNSPLHFGNGTRLTVT.

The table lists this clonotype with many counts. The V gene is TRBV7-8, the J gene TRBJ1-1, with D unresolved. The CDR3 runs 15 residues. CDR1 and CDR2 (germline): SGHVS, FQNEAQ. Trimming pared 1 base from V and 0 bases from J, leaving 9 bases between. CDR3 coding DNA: TGTGCCAGCAGCTTAGATGGACTCCTGAACACTGAAGCTTTCTTT. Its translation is CASSLDGLLNTEAFF. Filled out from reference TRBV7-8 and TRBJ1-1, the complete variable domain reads GAGVSQSPRYKVAKRGQDVALRCDPISGHVSLFWYQQALGQGPEFLTYFQNEAQLDKSGLPSDRFFAERPEGSVSTLKIQRTQQEDSAVYLCASSLDGLLNTEAFFGQGTRLTVV.

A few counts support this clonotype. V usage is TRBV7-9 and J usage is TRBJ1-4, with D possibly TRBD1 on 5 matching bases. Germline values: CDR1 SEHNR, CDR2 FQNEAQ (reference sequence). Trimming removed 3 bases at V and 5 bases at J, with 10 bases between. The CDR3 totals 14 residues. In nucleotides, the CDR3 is TGTGCCAGCAGCTTGGGAGGGGCAAATGAAAAACTGTTTTTT. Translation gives CASSLGGANEKLFF.

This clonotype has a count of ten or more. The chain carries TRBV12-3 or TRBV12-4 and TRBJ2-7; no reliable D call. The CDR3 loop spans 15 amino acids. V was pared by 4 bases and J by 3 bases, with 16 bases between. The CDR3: CASSSPDRQDYEQYF. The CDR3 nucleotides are TGTGCCAGCAGTTCCCCTGATCGCCAAGACTACGAGCAGTACTTC.

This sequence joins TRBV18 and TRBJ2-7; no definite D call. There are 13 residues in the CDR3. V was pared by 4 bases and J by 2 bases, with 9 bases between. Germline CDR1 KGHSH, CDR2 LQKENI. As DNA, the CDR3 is TGTGCCAGCTCACGGGTGGAGACCTACGAGCAGTACTTC. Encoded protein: CASSRVETYEQYF.

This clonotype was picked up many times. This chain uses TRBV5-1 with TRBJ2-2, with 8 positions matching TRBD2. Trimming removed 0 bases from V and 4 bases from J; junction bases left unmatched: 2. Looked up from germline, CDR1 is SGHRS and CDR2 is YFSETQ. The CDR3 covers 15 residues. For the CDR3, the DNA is TGCGCCAGCAGCTTGGTAGCGGGAAGCACCGGGGAGCTGTTTTTT. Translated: CASSLVAGSTGELFF.

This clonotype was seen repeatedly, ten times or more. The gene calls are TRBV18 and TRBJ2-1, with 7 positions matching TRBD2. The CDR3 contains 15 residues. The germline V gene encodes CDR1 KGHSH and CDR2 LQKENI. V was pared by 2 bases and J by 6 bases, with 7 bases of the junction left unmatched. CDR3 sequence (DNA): TGTGCCAGCTCACCAGGTACTAGCGAATTCAATGAGCAGTTCTTC. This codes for CASSPGTSEFNEQFF.

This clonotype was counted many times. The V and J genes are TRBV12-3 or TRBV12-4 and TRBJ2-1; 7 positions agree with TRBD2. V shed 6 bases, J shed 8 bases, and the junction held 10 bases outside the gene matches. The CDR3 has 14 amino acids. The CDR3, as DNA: TGTGCCAGCAGCCCCGGGACTACCACCTATGAGCAGTTCTTC. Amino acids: CASSPGTTTYEQFF.

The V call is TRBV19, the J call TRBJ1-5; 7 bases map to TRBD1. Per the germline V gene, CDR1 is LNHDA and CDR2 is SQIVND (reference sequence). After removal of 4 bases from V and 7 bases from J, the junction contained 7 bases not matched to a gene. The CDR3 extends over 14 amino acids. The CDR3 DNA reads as TGTGCCAGTAGTACTAGACAGGGCTACCAGCCCCAGCATTTT. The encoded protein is CASSTRQGYQPQHF.

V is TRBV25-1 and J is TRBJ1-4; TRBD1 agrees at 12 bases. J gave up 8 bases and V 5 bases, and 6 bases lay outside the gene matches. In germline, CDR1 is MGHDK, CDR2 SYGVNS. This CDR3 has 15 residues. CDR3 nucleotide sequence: TGTGCCAGCAGTCCGCCCGGGACAGGGGGCGAAAAACTGTTTTTT. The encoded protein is CASSPPGTGGEKLFF.

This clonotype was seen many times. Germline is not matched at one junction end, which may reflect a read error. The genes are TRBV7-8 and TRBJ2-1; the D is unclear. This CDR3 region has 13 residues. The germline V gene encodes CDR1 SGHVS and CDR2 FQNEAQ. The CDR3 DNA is TGTGCCAGCAGCTTAGCCTCCAACAATGAGCAGTTCTTC. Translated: CASSLASNNEQFF.

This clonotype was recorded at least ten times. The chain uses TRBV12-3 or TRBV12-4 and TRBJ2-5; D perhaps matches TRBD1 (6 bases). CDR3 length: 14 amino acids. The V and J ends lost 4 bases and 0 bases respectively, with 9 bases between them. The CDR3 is CASSSDRDQETQYF. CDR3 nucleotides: TGTGCCAGCAGTTCGGACAGAGACCAAGAGACCCAGTACTTC.

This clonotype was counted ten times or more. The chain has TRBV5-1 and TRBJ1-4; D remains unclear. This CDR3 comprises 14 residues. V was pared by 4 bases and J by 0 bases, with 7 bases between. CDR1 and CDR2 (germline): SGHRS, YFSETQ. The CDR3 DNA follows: TGCGCCAGCAGCCAGGACTCAACTAATGAAAAACTGTTTTTT. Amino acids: CASSQDSTNEKLFF.

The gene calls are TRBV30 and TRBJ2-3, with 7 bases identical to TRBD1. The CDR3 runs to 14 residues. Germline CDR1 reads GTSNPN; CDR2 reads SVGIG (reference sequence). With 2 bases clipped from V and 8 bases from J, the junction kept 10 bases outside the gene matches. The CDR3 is CAWSLGQLTGTQYF. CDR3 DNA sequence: TGTGCCTGGAGTCTGGGACAGCTCACCGGTACGCAGTATTTT.

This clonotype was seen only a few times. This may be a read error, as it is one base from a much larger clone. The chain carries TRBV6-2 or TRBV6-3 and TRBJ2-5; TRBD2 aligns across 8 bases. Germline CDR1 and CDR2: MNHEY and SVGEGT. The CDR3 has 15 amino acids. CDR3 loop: CASSRTSFGQEAQYF. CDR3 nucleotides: TGTGCCAGCAGTCGGACTAGCTTTGGTCAAGAGGCCCAGTACTTC.